This T cell receptor (beta chain) was captured in a study of shared clonotypes between healthy human individuals. The CDR3 spans 15 residues. Germline V gives CDR1 MGHDK, CDR2 SYGVNS. Trimming removed 4 bases at V and 1 base at J, with 11 bases between. Sequencing used immunoSEQ multiplex PCR; TCRdb keeps in-frame clones, though not all of them. This table holds about 980,000 clones, approximately 80% found once. The chain has TRBV25-1 and TRBJ2-1; weak D call: TRBD1 (6 bases). This TCR came from a man in his late teens or twenties in good health. What was sequenced was memory CD4+ T cells sorted from blood. Stated subset: CD45RA-negative fraction. CDR3 residues: CASSATGPSYNEQFF. The DNA for the CDR3 is TGTGCCAGCAGTGCCACAGGGCCTTCCTACAATGAGCAGTTCTTC.